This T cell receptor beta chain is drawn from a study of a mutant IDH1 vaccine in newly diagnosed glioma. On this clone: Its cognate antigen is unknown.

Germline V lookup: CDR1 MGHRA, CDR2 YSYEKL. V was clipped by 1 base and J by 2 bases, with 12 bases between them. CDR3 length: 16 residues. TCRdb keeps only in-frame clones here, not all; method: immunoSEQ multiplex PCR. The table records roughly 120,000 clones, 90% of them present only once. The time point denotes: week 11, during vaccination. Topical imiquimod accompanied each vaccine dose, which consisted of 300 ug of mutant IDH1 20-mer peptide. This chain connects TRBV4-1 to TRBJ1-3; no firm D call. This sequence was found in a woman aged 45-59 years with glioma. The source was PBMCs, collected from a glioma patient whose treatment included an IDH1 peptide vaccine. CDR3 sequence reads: CASSQGPGVTGNTIYF. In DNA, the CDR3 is TGCGCCAGCAGCCAAGGCCCAGGTGTCACTGGAAACACCATATATTTT.